These 4 T cell receptor beta chains came from one sample sequenced in a study of shared clonotypes between healthy human individuals. Positively selected for CCR7, the CD45RO-negative cells used as naive CD8 cells excluded terminally differentiated effector memory CD45RA+ cells. Repertoires were generated with immunoSEQ multiplex PCR, while TCRdb's copy carries only in-frame clones and drops some. The sample records around 1,900,000 clones, 93% being singletons. Material for sequencing was naive CD8+ T cells from PBMCs. Receptor source: a man aged 18 to 29 in good health. Some clones in this sample may be carry-over from other donors' samples.

The chain carries TRBV7-8 and TRBJ2-3; D may match TRBD1 or TRBD2 (6 bases each). Per the germline V gene, CDR1 is SGHVS and CDR2 is FQNEAQ. V shed 1 base and J shed 6 bases, with 11 bases lying between them. The CDR3 covers 14 residues. The CDR3 DNA follows: TGTGCCAGCAGCTTAGTTCGGGGGCCTGATACGCAGTATTTT. Translated: CASSLVRGPDTQYF.

V is TRBV5-1 and J is TRBJ1-2, with D tentatively TRBD1 (5 bases). Between the trimmed V and J ends, which lost 1 base and 2 bases, there was a span of 12 bases. CDR3 size: 15 residues. CDR1 and CDR2 from the germline V gene are SGHRS and YFSETQ. The CDR3 DNA reads TGCGCCAGCAGCTTGTACTTAGGGGAAAACTATGGCTACACCTTC. The encoded protein is CASSLYLGENYGYTF.

V usage is TRBV5-6 and J usage is TRBJ2-2; D gene unclear. The V gene's germline CDR1 is SGHDT and CDR2 YYEEEE. Trimming removed 1 base at V and 1 base at J, with 8 bases between. The CDR3 is made up of 15 amino acids. The CDR3 protein is CASSLRFLNTGELFF. For the CDR3, the DNA is TGTGCCAGCAGCTTGCGATTCCTGAACACCGGGGAGCTGTTTTTT.

The V gene is TRBV29-1, the J gene TRBJ2-7; D might be TRBD2 (6 bases). Germline CDR1 is SQVTM and CDR2 is ANQGSEA. V lost 1 base and J lost 5, with 15 bases in between. The CDR3 contains 14 residues. CDR3 coding DNA: TGCAGCGTTGAAGGCGGGACCCCTCGTGACGAGCAGTACTTC. Its translation is CSVEGGTPRDEQYF.